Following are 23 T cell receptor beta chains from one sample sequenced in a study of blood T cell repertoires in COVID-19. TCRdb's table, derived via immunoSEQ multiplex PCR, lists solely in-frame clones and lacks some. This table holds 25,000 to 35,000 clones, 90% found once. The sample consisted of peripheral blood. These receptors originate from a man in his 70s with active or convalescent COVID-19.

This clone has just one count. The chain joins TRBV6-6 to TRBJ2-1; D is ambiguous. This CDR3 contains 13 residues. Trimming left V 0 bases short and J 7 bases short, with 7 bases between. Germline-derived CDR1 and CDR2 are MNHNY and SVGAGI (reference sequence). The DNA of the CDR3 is TGTGCCAGCAGTTACTCTGCTATAAATGAGCAGTTCTTC. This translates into CASSYSAINEQFF.

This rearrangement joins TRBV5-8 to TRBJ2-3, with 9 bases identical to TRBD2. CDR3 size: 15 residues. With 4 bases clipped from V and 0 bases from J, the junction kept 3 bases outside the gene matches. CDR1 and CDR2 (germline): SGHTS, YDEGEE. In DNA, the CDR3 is TGTGCCAGCAGCAAGGGACTAGCAAGCACAGATACGCAGTATTTT. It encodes CASSKGLASTDTQYF.

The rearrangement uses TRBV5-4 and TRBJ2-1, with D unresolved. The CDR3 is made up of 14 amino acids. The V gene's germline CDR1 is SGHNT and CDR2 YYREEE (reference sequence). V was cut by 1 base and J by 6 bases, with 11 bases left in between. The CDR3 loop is CASSLTLWANEQFF. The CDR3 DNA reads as TGTGCCAGCAGCTTGACTTTGTGGGCCAATGAGCAGTTCTTC.

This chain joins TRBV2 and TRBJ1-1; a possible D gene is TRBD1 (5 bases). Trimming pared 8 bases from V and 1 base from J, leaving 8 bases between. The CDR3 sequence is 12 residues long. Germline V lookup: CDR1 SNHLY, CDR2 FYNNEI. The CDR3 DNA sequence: TGTGCCAGCCGCAGGGAGAACACTGAAGCTTTCTTT. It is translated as CASRRENTEAFF. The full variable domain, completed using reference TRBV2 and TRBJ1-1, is EPEVTQTPSHQVTQMGQEVILRCVPISNHLYFYWYRQILGQKVEFLVSFYNNEISEKSEIFDDQFSVERPDGSNFTLKIRSTKLEDSAMYFCASRRENTEAFFGQGTRLTVV.

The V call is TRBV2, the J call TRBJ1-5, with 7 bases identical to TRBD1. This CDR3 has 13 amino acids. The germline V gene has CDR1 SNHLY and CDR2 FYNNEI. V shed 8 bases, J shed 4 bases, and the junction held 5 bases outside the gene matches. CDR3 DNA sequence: TGTGCCAGCGGGACAGCAGAGAATCAGCCCCAGCATTTT. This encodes CASGTAENQPQHF.

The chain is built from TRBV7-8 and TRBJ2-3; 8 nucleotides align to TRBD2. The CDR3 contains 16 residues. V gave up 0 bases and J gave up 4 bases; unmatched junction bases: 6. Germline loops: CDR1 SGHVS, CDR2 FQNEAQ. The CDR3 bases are TGTGCCAGCAGCTTAGCGCCAGCGGGAGCCCCAGATACGCAGTATTTT. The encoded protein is CASSLAPAGAPDTQYF.

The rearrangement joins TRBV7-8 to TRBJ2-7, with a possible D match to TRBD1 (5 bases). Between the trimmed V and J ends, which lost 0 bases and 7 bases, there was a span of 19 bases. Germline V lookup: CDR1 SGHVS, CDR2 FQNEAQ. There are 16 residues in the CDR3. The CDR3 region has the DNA TGTGCCAGCAGCTTAGCGCAGGGCAGACTCCTGGGAGAGCAGTACGTC. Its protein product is CASSLAQGRLLGEQYV.

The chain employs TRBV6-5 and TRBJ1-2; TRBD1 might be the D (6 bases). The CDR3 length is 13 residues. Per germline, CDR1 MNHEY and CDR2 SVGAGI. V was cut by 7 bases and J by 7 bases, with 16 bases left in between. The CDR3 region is CASTEGGAGGYTF. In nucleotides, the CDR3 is TGTGCCAGCACCGAGGGGGGGGCTGGTGGCTACACCTTC.

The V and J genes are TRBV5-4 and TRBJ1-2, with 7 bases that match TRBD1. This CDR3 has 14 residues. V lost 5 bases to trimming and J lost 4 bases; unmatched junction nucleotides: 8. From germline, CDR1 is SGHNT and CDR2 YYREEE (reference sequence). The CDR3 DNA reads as TGTGCCAGCAGTCCTCCGGGACAGACCTATGGCTACACCTTC. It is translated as CASSPPGQTYGYTF.

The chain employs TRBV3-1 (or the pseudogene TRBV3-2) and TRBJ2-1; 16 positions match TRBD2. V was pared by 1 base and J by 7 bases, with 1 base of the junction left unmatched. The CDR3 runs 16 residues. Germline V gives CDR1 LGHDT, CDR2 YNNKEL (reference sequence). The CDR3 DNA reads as TGTGCCAGCAGCCAAGGGGGACTAGCGGGAGGGAATGAGCAGTTCTTC. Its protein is CASSQGGLAGGNEQFF.

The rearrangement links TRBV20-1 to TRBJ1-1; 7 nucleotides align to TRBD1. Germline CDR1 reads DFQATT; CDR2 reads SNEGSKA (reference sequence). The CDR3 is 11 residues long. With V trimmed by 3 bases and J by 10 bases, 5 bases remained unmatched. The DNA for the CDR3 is TGCAGTGCTAGGGGACAGCAGTCAGCTTTCTTT. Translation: CSARGQQSAFF.

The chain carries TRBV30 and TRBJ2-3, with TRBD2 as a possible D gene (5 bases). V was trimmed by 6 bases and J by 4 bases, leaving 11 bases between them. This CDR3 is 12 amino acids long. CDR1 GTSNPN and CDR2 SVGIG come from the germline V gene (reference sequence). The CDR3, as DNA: TGTGCCTGTGGAGGATTAGCAGATACGCAGTATTTT. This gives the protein CACGGLADTQYF.

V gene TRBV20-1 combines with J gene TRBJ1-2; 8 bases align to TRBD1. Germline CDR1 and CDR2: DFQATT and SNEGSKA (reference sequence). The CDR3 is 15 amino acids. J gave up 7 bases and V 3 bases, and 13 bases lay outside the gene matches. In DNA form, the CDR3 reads TGCAGTGCTAGTGTGTCTCAGGGGGCCATGGGTGGCTACACCTTC. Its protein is CSASVSQGAMGGYTF.

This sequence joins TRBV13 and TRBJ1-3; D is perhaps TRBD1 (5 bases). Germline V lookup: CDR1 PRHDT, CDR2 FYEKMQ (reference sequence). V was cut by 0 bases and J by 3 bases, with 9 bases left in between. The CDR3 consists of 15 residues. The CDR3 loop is CASSLGSGLGNTIYF. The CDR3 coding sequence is TGTGCCAGCAGCTTAGGCTCAGGGCTTGGAAACACCATATATTTT. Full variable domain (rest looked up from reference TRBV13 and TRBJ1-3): AAGVIQSPRHLIKEKRETATLKCYPIPRHDTVYWYQQGPGQDPQFLISFYEKMQSDKGSIPDRFSAQQFSDYHSELNMSSLELGDSALYFCASSLGSGLGNTIYFGEGSWLTVV.

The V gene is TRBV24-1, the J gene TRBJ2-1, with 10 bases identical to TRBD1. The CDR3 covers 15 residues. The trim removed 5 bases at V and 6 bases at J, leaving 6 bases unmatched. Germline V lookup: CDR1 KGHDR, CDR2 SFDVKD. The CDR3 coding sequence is TGTGCCACCAGTGCCGGGACAGGGGTGGGCAATGAGCAGTTCTTC. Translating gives CATSAGTGVGNEQFF.

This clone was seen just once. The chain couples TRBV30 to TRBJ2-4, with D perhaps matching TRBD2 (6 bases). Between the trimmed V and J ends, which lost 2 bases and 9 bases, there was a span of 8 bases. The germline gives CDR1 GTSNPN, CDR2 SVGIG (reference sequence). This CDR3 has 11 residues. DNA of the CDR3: TGTGCCTGGAGTAGGGGAGGCATTCAGTACTTC. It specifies CAWSRGGIQYF.

The CDR3 DNA follows: TGTGCCAGCAGTCCCGGGACAGGGAGCAATCAGCCCCAGCATTTT. It specifies CASSPGTGSNQPQHF. The chain carries TRBV2 and TRBJ1-5; TRBD1 matches 9 bases. The CDR3 loop spans 15 amino acids. The germline V gene encodes CDR1 SNHLY and CDR2 FYNNEI. Losses at the gene ends were 5 bases for V and 1 base for J; bases not matched to a gene: 3.

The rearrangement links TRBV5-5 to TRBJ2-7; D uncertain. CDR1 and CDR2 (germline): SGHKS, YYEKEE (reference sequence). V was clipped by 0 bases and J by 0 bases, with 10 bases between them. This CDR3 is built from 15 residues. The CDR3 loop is CASSLDPGSSYEQYF. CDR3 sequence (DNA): TGTGCCAGCAGCTTGGATCCAGGAAGCTCCTACGAGCAGTACTTC.

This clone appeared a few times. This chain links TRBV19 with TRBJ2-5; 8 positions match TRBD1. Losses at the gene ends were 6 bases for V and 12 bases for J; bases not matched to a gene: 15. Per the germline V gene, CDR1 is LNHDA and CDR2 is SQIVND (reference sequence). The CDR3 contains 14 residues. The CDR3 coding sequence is TGTGCCAGTAGACCGGGGACAGGTGCGTCTACAAAGTACTTC. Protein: CASRPGTGASTKYF.

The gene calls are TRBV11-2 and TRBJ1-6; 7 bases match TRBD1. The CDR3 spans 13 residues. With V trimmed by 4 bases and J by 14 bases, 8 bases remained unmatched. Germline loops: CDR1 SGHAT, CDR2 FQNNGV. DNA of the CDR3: TGTGCCAGCAGCTATGGCAGGGGGGAATCCCTCCACTTT. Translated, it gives CASSYGRGESLHF.

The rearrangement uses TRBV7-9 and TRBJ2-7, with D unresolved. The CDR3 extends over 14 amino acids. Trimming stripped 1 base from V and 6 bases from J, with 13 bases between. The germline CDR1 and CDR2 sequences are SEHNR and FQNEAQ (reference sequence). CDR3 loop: CASSLDSGAFEQYV. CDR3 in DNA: TGTGCCAGCAGCTTAGATTCAGGCGCGTTCGAGCAGTACGTC.

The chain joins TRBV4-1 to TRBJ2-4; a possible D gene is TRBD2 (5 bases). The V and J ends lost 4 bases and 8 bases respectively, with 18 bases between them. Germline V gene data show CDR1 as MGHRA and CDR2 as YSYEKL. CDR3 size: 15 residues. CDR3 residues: CASSPSRDGRDIQYF. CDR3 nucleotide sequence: TGCGCCAGCAGCCCTTCCCGGGATGGAAGGGACATTCAGTACTTC.

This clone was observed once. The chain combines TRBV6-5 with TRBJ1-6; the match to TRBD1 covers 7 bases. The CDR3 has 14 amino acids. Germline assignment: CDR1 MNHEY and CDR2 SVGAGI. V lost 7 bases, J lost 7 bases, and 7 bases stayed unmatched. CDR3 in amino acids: CASILRDRNSPLHF. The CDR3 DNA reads TGTGCCAGCATTCTCCGGGACAGAAATTCACCCCTCCACTTT.